Each of the 17 T cell receptor beta chains below was sequenced from the same sample in a study of control samples from healthy donors and cancer patients. Assay used: immunoSEQ multiplex PCR; TCRdb lists only in-frame clones, some missing. Of about 69,000 clones in the sample, roughly nine tenths are singletons; the top ten hold around 5.1%. Sequencing used PBMCs. The origin of the receptors is a man in his 60s with colorectal cancer.

This chain links TRBV27 with TRBJ2-5; 13 bases map to TRBD2. Per germline, CDR1 MNHEY and CDR2 SMNVEV (reference sequence). J was trimmed by 6 bases and V by 0 bases; bases with no gene match: 7. This CDR3 has 17 amino acids. The CDR3 sequence: CASSLSKLAGGPQTQYF. In nucleotides, the CDR3 is TGTGCCAGCAGTTTATCAAAACTAGCGGGGGGGCCACAGACCCAGTACTTC.

The genes are TRBV11-2 and TRBJ1-2; a possible D gene is TRBD1 (5 bases). This CDR3 contains 13 residues. Germline V gene data show CDR1 as SGHAT and CDR2 as FQNNGV. Trimming removed 8 bases at V and 2 bases at J, with 12 bases between. DNA of the CDR3: TGTGCCAGCCGAGACTCAGGGAACTATGGCTACACCTTC. Translated: CASRDSGNYGYTF.

The chain employs TRBV7-8 and TRBJ2-1; D is undetermined. Trimming shortened V by 1 base and J by 4 bases, and 8 bases separated the two germline ends. The CDR3 spans 14 residues. Per germline, CDR1 SGHVS and CDR2 FQNEAQ. The CDR3 DNA sequence: TGTGCCAGCAGCTTAGGGCAGGAATACAATGAGCAGTTCTTC. Translated: CASSLGQEYNEQFF. Using reference TRBV7-8 and TRBJ2-1 for the parts outside the CDR3, the full variable domain is GAGVSQSPRYKVAKRGQDVALRCDPISGHVSLFWYQQALGQGPEFLTYFQNEAQLDKSGLPSDRFFAERPEGSVSTLKIQRTQQEDSAVYLCASSLGQEYNEQFFGPGTRLTVL.

The chain employs TRBV28 and TRBJ1-2; no definite D call. V shed 0 bases and J shed 8 bases, with 7 bases lying between them. The CDR3 consists of 12 residues. Looked up from germline, CDR1 is MDHEN and CDR2 is SYDVKM. This CDR3 reads CASSLWGGGYTF. CDR3 nucleotides: TGTGCCAGCAGTTTATGGGGTGGCGGCTACACCTTC.

The chain combines TRBV9 with TRBJ2-3; D unresolved. Germline values: CDR1 SGDLS, CDR2 YYNGEE. Trimming took off 0 bases at V and 2 bases at J, with 10 bases between the two ends. CDR3 size: 15 residues. The CDR3 DNA is TGTGCCAGCAGCGTAGCGGCCAAATCCACAGATACGCAGTATTTT. This encodes CASSVAAKSTDTQYF.

CDR3 nucleotide sequence: TGTGCCAGTAGTACACTCAGGGACTACAATGAGCAGTTCTTC. Translated: CASSTLRDYNEQFF. The chain employs TRBV19 and TRBJ2-1, with D maybe TRBD1 (5 bases). V was cut by 4 bases and J by 3 bases, with 10 bases left in between. CDR3 length: 14 amino acids. CDR1 is LNHDA and CDR2 is SQIVND in the germline V gene (reference sequence).

This chain joins TRBV5-4 and TRBJ1-1; 8 bases line up with TRBD1. Unmatched junction bases numbered 7, after V lost 4 bases and J lost 5 bases. This CDR3 is 14 amino acids long. CDR1 SGHNT and CDR2 YYREEE come from the germline V gene (reference sequence). The chain's CDR3 is CASSPDRVGTEAFF. CDR3 DNA sequence: TGTGCCAGCAGCCCGGACAGGGTTGGGACTGAAGCTTTCTTT. Variable domain in full (rest from reference TRBV5-4 and TRBJ1-1): ETGVTQSPTHLIKTRGQQVTLRCSSQSGHNTVSWYQQALGQGPQFIFQYYREEENGRGNFPPRFSGLQFPNYSSELNVNALELDDSALYLCASSPDRVGTEAFFGQGTRLTVV.

This clone was picked up a small number of times. This chain joins TRBV2 and TRBJ1-1, with D unclear. Germline V gives CDR1 SNHLY, CDR2 FYNNEI. Trimming cost V 0 bases and J 6 bases, with 14 bases left between them. The CDR3 has 15 amino acids. CDR3 nucleotides: TGTGCCAGCAGTGAAGCCCGATGGGAGGGAGCTGAAGCTTTCTTT. This codes for CASSEARWEGAEAFF.

J is TRBJ2-1 and V is TRBV29-1, with 11 bases that match TRBD2. Trimming at V came to 6 bases and at J to 8 bases, leaving 6 bases not matched to a gene. The germline V gene has CDR1 SQVTM and CDR2 ANQGSEA. The CDR3 covers 13 residues. The CDR3 DNA is TGCAGCGTGGTAGCGGGGGGGCGTGATGAGCAGTTCTTC. Amino acid sequence: CSVVAGGRDEQFF.

The chain carries TRBV29-1 and TRBJ2-1; possibly TRBD1 for D (6 bases). Germline V gene data show CDR1 as SQVTM and CDR2 as ANQGSEA. V lost 7 bases and J 12 bases, leaving 16 bases between the germline ends. This CDR3 is built from 11 residues. The CDR3 nucleotides are TGCAGCGGTACTGGGGACATGGGGCAGTTCTTC. Translated, it gives CSGTGDMGQFF.

The genes are TRBV4-3 and TRBJ2-7; 9 bases line up with TRBD1. Germline V CDR1 and CDR2: LGHNA, YSLEER. This CDR3 has 17 residues. With 4 bases clipped from V and 2 bases from J, the junction kept 12 bases outside the gene matches. CDR3 protein: CASSRGGGGQGPYEQYF. As DNA, the CDR3 is TGCGCCAGCAGCCGAGGCGGAGGGGGACAGGGCCCCTACGAGCAGTACTTC.

Worth noting for this clone: Other nucleotide sequences in the sample specify the same CDR3. The V gene is TRBV20-1, the J gene TRBJ2-7; 7 nucleotides match TRBD2. The junction had 3 bases not matched to a gene; V was cut back by 6 bases and J by 4 bases. This CDR3 spans 11 amino acids. The germline V gene encodes CDR1 DFQATT and CDR2 SNEGSKA (reference sequence). The CDR3 here is CSALGGYEQYF. The CDR3 DNA follows: TGCAGTGCGCTGGGAGGGTACGAGCAGTACTTC.

The genes are TRBV6-6 and TRBJ2-7, with D possibly TRBD1 on 6 matching bases. In germline, CDR1 is MNHNY, CDR2 SVGAGI (reference sequence). V was pared by 5 bases and J by 1 base, with 6 bases between. CDR3 length: 12 amino acids. Written as DNA, the CDR3 is TGTGCCAGCAGTCAGGGGTCCTACGAGCAGTACTTC. Protein: CASSQGSYEQYF.

The rearrangement joins TRBV2 to TRBJ2-5; a weak D match, TRBD1 (6 bases). The CDR3 has 15 residues. V lost 2 bases and J lost 7, with 17 bases in between. Looked up from germline, CDR1 is SNHLY and CDR2 is FYNNEI. CDR3 bases: TGTGCCAGCAGTGAAAGGGGGAGCCAAGGGGGGACCCAGTACTTC. This encodes CASSERGSQGGTQYF. The whole variable domain, filled in from reference TRBV2 and TRBJ2-5, reads EPEVTQTPSHQVTQMGQEVILRCVPISNHLYFYWYRQILGQKVEFLVSFYNNEISEKSEIFDDQFSVERPDGSNFTLKIRSTKLEDSAMYFCASSERGSQGGTQYFGPGTRLLVL.

V usage is TRBV21-1 and J usage is TRBJ2-2; the DNA was not used to check the table's D call, TRBD2. TRBV21-1 is marked as a pseudogene. This CDR3 is built from 18 residues. The CDR3 sequence is CASSKDGRLAANTGELFF. The CDR3 DNA reads TGTGCCAGCAGCAAAGATGGGCGACTAGCAGCGAACACCGGGGAGCTGTTTTTT.

J is TRBJ2-7 and V is TRBV20-1; D possibly corresponds to TRBD1 (5 bases). In germline, CDR1 is DFQATT, CDR2 SNEGSKA (reference sequence). The CDR3 extends over 11 amino acids. V shed 5 bases and J shed 4 bases, with 9 bases lying between them. The chain's CDR3 is CSAGRAYEQYF. The CDR3 nucleotides read TGCAGTGCTGGCAGGGCGTACGAGCAGTACTTC.

For the CDR3, the DNA is TGTGCCAGCAGTTTAAACCCGGGACAGCAGAGCTCTGGAAACACCATATATTTT. This translates into CASSLNPGQQSSGNTIYF. V is TRBV28 and J is TRBJ1-3; TRBD1 agrees at 7 bases. Germline V lookup: CDR1 MDHEN, CDR2 SYDVKM. CDR3 length: 18 residues. V lost 2 bases and J lost 0; bases outside the gene matches: 10. The variable domain in full, completed from reference TRBV28 and TRBJ1-3, reads DVKVTQSSRYLVKRTGEKVFLECVQDMDHENMFWYRQDPGLGLRLIYFSYDVKMKEKGDIPEGYSVSREKKERFSLILESASTNQTSMYLCASSLNPGQQSSGNTIYFGEGSWLTVV.